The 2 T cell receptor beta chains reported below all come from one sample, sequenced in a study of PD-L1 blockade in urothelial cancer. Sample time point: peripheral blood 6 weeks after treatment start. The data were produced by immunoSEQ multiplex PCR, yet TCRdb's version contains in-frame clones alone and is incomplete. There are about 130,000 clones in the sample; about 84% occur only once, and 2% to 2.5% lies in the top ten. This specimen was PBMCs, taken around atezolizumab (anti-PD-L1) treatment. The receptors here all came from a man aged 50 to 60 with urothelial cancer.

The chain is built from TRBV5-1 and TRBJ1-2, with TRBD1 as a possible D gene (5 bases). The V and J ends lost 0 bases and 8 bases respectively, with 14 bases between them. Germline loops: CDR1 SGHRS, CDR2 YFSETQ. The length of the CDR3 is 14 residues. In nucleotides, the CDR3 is TGCGCCAGCAGCTTGGTTTATGTGCGGGACGGCTACACCTTC. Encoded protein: CASSLVYVRDGYTF.

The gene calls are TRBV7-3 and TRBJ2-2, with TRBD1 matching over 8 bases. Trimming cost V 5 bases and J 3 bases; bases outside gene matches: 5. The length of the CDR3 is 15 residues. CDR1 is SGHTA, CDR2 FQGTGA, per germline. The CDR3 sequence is CASSTGTGHTGELFF. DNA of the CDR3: TGTGCCAGCAGCACCGGGACAGGCCACACCGGGGAGCTGTTTTTT.